The clone carrying this T cell receptor (beta chain) occurred a few times. Its antigen is unknown. The data belong to a study of T cells in Graves' hyperthyroidism and ophthalmopathy. Overall study results and limits: The model foresaw ophthalmopathy a median roughly 6.5 months prior to onset. Classification by a 13 V-J model distinguished ophthalmopathy from stable hyperthyroidism. Also found in blood were most expanded thyroid clonotypes above 0.001.

The investigators amplified TCR beta CDR3 regions from RNA transcripts. First-round RT-PCR with HTBI primers amplified the TCR CDR3 region. TCRdb recomputed calls from the multiplex PCR reads with MiXCR, one row per CDR3 protein. The data contain fewer than 750,000 distinct CDR3 sequences, 46% of them singletons. Graves' hyperthyroidism showing no ophthalmopathy progression within 18 months was considered stable. The CDR3 is 15 residues long. V lost 0 bases, J lost 2 bases, and 11 bases lay in between. Germline values: CDR1 SQVTM, CDR2 ANQGSEA. The receptor comes from a woman aged 18-30 years with Graves' hyperthyroidism. What was sequenced was peripheral blood or thyroid tissue (not recorded which). V gene TRBV29-1 combines with J gene TRBJ2-1; D is unresolved. The CDR3 bases are TGCAGCGTTGAAGACTCTGACTCGACCTACAATGAGCAGTTCTTC. As protein: CSVEDSDSTYNEQFF.